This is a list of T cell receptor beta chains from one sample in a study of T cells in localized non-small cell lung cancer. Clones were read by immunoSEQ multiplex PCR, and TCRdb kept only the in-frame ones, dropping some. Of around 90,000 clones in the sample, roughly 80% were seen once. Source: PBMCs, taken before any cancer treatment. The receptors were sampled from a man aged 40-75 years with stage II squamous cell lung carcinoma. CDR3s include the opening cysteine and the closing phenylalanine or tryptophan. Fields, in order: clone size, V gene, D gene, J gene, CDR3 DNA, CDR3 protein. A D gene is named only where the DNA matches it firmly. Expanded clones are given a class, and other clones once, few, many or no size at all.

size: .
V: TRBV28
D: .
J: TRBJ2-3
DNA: TGTGCCAGCAGGTCGAGCGGAGCTAGCACAGATACGCAGTATTTT
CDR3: CASRSSGASTDTQYF

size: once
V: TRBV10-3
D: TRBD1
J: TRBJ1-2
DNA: TGTGCCATCAATAAAGGGGGCCTTAAGGGTGATGGCTACACCTTC
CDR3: CAINKGGLKGDGYTF

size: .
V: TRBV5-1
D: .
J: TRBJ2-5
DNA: TGCGCCAGCAGCTCCTACGGCTTCCAAGAGACCCAGTACTTC
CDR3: CASSSYGFQETQYF

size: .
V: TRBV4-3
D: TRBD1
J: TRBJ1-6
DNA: TGCGCCAGCAGCCAAGATCGGGGGACAGGGAGCTCCTATAATTCACCCCTCCACTTT
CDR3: CASSQDRGTGSSYNSPLHF

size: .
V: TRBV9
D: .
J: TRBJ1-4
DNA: TGTGCCAGCAGCCCGGGGACGCAACTGTTTTTT
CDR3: CASSPGTQLFF

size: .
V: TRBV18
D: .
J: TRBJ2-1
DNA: TGTGCCAGCTCACCCATCAGTCGAGGGACCCTTAGGAATGAGCAGTTCTTC
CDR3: CASSPISRGTLRNEQFF

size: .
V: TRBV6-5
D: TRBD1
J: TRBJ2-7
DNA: TGTGCCAGCAGTTACCTACAGGGGGGTTACGAGCAGTACTTC
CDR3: CASSYLQGGYEQYF

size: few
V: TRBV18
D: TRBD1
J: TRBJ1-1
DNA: TGTGCCAGCTCACAGGGACAGTCCTTGAACACTGAAGCTTTCTTT
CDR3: CASSQGQSLNTEAFF

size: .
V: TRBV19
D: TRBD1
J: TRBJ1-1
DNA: TGTGCCAGTAGTCACGGGACAGGGTTTTACACTGAAGCTTTCTTT
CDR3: CASSHGTGFYTEAFF

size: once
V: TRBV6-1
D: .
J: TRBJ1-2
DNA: TGTGCCAGCAGTGAAACACAGGGATATGGCTACACCTTC
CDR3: CASSETQGYGYTF

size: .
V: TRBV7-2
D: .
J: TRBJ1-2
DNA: TGTGCCAGCAGCTCAGCGGGACTGAACTATGGCTACACCTTC
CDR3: CASSSAGLNYGYTF

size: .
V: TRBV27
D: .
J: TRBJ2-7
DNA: TGTGCCAGCAGTTTAGGCACGACCTACGAGCAGTACTTC
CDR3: CASSLGTTYEQYF

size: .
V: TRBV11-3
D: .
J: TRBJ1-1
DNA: TGTGCCAGCAGCCTCGGGCCCCAGAACACTGAAGCTTTCTTT
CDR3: CASSLGPQNTEAFF

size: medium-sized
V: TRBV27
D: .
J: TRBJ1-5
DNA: TGTGCCAGCAGACGATTCGCAGCTCAGCCCCAGCATTTT
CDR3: CASRRFAAQPQHF

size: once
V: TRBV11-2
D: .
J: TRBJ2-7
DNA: TGTGCCAGCAGCTCACAGGGCCGCTACGAGCAGTACTTC
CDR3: CASSSQGRYEQYF